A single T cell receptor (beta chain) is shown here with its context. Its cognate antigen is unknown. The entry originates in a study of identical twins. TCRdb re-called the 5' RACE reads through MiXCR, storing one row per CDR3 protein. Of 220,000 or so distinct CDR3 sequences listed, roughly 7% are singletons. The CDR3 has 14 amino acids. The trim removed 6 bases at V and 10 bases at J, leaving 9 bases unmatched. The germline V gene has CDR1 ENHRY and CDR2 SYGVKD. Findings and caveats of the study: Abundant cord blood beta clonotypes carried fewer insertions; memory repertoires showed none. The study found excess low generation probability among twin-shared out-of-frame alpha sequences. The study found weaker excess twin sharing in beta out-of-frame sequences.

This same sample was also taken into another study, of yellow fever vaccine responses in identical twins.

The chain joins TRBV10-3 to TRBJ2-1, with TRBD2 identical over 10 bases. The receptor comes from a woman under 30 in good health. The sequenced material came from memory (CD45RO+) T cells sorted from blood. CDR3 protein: CAIRTTSGSPEQFF. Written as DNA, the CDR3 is TGTGCCATCAGAACGACTAGCGGGTCCCCCGAGCAGTTCTTC.